This T cell receptor beta chain was observed in a study of blood T cell repertoires in COVID-19 (dated by TCRdb to between 2020 and 2021). Regarding the study in general: The collaborator samples originated in the United States, Italy and Spain and spanned the acute and convalescent phases of COVID-19. The prospective study material was composed of cDNA or gDNA derived from T cells, B-cell-depleted T cells, or PBMCs. Deeply sampled blood TCRbeta repertoires from subjects exposed to, actively infected with, or recovered from COVID-19 were included in the dataset. The repertoires were released in a freely available public database intended as a resource for research on the immune response to SARS-CoV-2. Samples were obtained from the ongoing ImmuneRACE study (first 160 participants) and from 1,254 subjects provided by 6 global collaborators. The sample metadata nearly always contained a de-identified subject ID, COVID-19 status, age in years and sex. Where available, HLA class I and class II types were taken from metadata supplied by the sample provider and were not determined by assay-based typing.

TCRbeta CDR3 regions were amplified from genomic DNA by means of the immunoSEQ Assay, a bias-controlled multiplex PCR. The paper's data handling went like this. The number of nucleated cells in each sample was estimated from the amplification of reference gene primers within the assay. To quantify the absolute abundance of each unique TCRbeta CDR3 rearrangement, sequence reads were collapsed and filtered. For each sample, productive Simpson clonality was calculated by taking the square root of Simpson's diversity index across productive rearrangements. As stored in TCRdb, this immuneACCESS dataset retains in-frame rearrangements with V and J assigned. A fraction of the clones does not appear; measured against another copy, unresolved V genes explain less than half of the discrepancy, and the remainder lacks a known reason. V and J calls and clone size are copied from that table; D and trimming were computed from the DNA. Counted in this sample were some 260,000 clones; over 65% of them appeared once. 3% to 3.5% of the sample goes to the ten largest clones.

General study outcomes and caveats: The quantity of clinical and demographic metadata differed by source and by participant and was supplied without curation.

The CDR3 holds 15 amino acids from the cysteine to the phenylalanine. Kept here is only the CDR3 DNA, which spans 45 bases and is read in frame from base 1. V loses 2 bases, J loses 0 bases, and the germline ends lie 10 bases apart. In the germline V gene, CDR1 corresponds to SGHTA and CDR2 to FQGNSA. Each collaborating institution followed its own protocols to collect whole blood in K2EDTA tubes. For TCRbeta analysis, collaborator samples were shipped as frozen whole blood, as isolated PBMCs, or as DNA extracted from either sample type. About this clone: Its target antigen remains unknown. No base-level quality is on record; no much larger clone is a single base apart.

The source material was peripheral blood. The TCR originated in a woman of 80 years or more with acute or convalescent COVID-19. The chain is assembled from TRBV7-2 and TRBJ1-2; TRBD1 is perhaps the D gene, given 6 matching bases. The nucleotide sequence is given as TGTGCCAGCAGCTTACGGACAGTAACTAACTATGGCTACACCTTC. It is translated as CASSLRTVTNYGYTF.